The rows below give T cell receptor beta chains drawn from one sample of a study of blood T cell repertoires in COVID-19. Some clones are missing from TCRdb's copy, which holds only in-frame ones; the method was immunoSEQ multiplex PCR. The top ten clones hold approximately 7% of a sample with about 370,000 clones, around 90% of them seen once. The sample comprised peripheral blood. These receptor sequences come from a man aged 18 to 30 with active or convalescent COVID-19. The CDR3 runs from the conserved cysteine through the conserved F or W. The D gene is left open where the match is weak. Part of the rows lack a size; the others show once, few, many or a class for expanded clones.

J: TRBJ2-3
size: once
D: TRBD2
V: TRBV29-1
DNA: TGCAGCGCCCCGGGACTAGCGGGGGGGCTAGGCACAGATACGCAGTATTTT
CDR3: CSAPGLAGGLGTDTQYF

J: TRBJ2-5
size: once
D: TRBD2
V: TRBV7-8
DNA: TGTGCCAGCAGCTCCCCGGGACTAGCGGAACAAGAGACCCAGTACTTC
CDR3: CASSSPGLAEQETQYF

J: TRBJ1-5
size: once
D: TRBD1
V: TRBV4-3
DNA: TGCGCCAGCAGCACCTGGAGGGGGCCGGATCAGCCCCAGCATTTT
CDR3: CASSTWRGPDQPQHF

J: TRBJ2-7
size: .
D: TRBD2
V: TRBV18
DNA: TGTGCCAGCTCACCTGGGACTAAATTCTACGAGCAGTACTTC
CDR3: CASSPGTKFYEQYF

J: TRBJ2-7
size: .
D: .
V: TRBV12-3/TRBV12-4
DNA: TGTGCCAGCGGCTGGCAGGTCCCCTACGAGCAGTACTTC
CDR3: CASGWQVPYEQYF

J: TRBJ2-7
size: .
D: .
V: TRBV5-8
DNA: TGTGCCAGCAGCTTGTCAGGGGCCTACGAGCAGTACTTC
CDR3: CASSLSGAYEQYF

J: TRBJ1-3
size: .
D: TRBD1
V: TRBV30
DNA: TGTGCCTGGGGGGGGGACAGGGCTGGAAACACCATATATTTT
CDR3: CAWGGDRAGNTIYF

J: TRBJ1-5
size: .
D: TRBD1
V: TRBV10-1
DNA: TGCGCCAGCAGTGATGGGGAGACAGGGGCAAATCAGCCCCAGCATTTT
CDR3: CASSDGETGANQPQHF

J: TRBJ1-4
size: once
D: .
V: TRBV2
DNA: TGTGCCAGCACAATTGTCAGTGAAAAACTGTTTTTT
CDR3: CASTIVSEKLFF

J: TRBJ2-3
size: .
D: .
V: TRBV29-1
DNA: TGCAGCGCCCGGAGGGGCCCGGATACGCAGTATTTT
CDR3: CSARRGPDTQYF

J: TRBJ1-4
size: .
D: TRBD1
V: TRBV29-1
DNA: TGCAGCGTCCAAAAGGGGCCAGGGGGCGCAACTAATGAAAAACTGTTTTTT
CDR3: CSVQKGPGGATNEKLFF

J: TRBJ2-1
size: .
D: TRBD1
V: TRBV3-1/TRBV3-2
DNA: TGTGCCAGCAGCCGGGACAGGGAGCTAGTCGCGAGGGGGAATGAGCAGTTCTTC
CDR3: CASSRDRELVARGNEQFF

J: TRBJ2-7
size: .
D: TRBD2
V: TRBV4-3
DNA: TGCGCCAGCAGCCGTGGAACTAGCGGGGGGGCAGTCGGGTACGAGCAGTACTTC
CDR3: CASSRGTSGGAVGYEQYF

J: TRBJ2-1
size: .
D: TRBD1
V: TRBV7-2
DNA: TGTGCCAGCAGCTCCGGGACAGGGGTCTACAATGAGCAGTTCTTC
CDR3: CASSSGTGVYNEQFF

J: TRBJ1-6
size: .
D: TRBD1
V: TRBV7-2
DNA: TGTGCCAGCAGCTTAGGACAGGGTTATTCACCCCTCCACTTT
CDR3: CASSLGQGYSPLHF

J: TRBJ2-7
size: .
D: TRBD2
V: TRBV20-1
DNA: TGCAGTGCTAGTGTCGGGACTACCAGGATCGAGCAGTACTTC
CDR3: CSASVGTTRIEQYF

J: TRBJ1-1
size: .
D: .
V: TRBV7-5
DNA: TGTGCCAGAAGCTTAGATAAGAGGACTGAAGCTTTCTTT
CDR3: CARSLDKRTEAFF

J: TRBJ1-1
size: .
D: .
V: TRBV19
DNA: TGTGCCAGTAGTATAGATCGACACGCTGAAGCTTTCTTT
CDR3: CASSIDRHAEAFF

J: TRBJ1-5
size: few
D: TRBD1
V: TRBV28
DNA: TGTGCCAGCGCACAGGGGCAGCGCAATCAGCCCCAGCATTTT
CDR3: CASAQGQRNQPQHF

J: TRBJ1-2
size: .
D: .
V: TRBV5-4
DNA: TGTGCCAGCAGCTCGGGGGACTATGGCTACACCTTC
CDR3: CASSSGDYGYTF

J: TRBJ2-3
size: .
D: .
V: TRBV2
DNA: TGTGCCAGCACCTCTGAGGTCCTAGCCCGAGATACGCAGTATTTT
CDR3: CASTSEVLARDTQYF

J: TRBJ2-5
size: .
D: TRBD2
V: TRBV7-9
DNA: TGTGCCAGCAGACTAACTAGCGGGGGGGCGAGAGAGACCCAGTACTTC
CDR3: CASRLTSGGARETQYF

J: TRBJ2-5
size: once
D: TRBD1
V: TRBV11-2
DNA: TGTGCCAGCAGCTTAACGAGGGGGACAGGGGGCACCCAAGAGACCCAGTACTTC
CDR3: CASSLTRGTGGTQETQYF

J: TRBJ2-1
size: .
D: .
V: TRBV15
DNA: TGTGCCACCAGCAGGAGATATGAGCAGTTCTTC
CDR3: CATSRRYEQFF

J: TRBJ1-1
size: .
D: .
V: TRBV7-3
DNA: TGTGCCAGCAGCCCGAGGGATGGGGTGAACACTGAAGCTTTCTTT
CDR3: CASSPRDGVNTEAFF

J: TRBJ2-7
size: .
D: .
V: TRBV11-3
DNA: TGTGCCAGCAGCTTAAGAGGGTTACTCAACGAGCAGTACTTC
CDR3: CASSLRGLLNEQYF

J: TRBJ1-5
size: .
D: TRBD1
V: TRBV7-9
DNA: TGTGCCAGCAGCAGCCGGGACAGGGGGGACGAGGGCAATCAGCCCCAGCATTTT
CDR3: CASSSRDRGDEGNQPQHF

J: TRBJ1-2
size: .
D: TRBD1
V: TRBV11-2
DNA: TGTGCCAGCAGCTCTCAATCGACAGGGCTCTATGGCTACACCTTC
CDR3: CASSSQSTGLYGYTF

J: TRBJ2-7
size: .
D: .
V: TRBV7-2
DNA: TGTGCCAGCAGCTGGGACTCCCAAGAGAAGCAGTACTTC
CDR3: CASSWDSQEKQYF

J: TRBJ1-4
size: once
D: TRBD1
V: TRBV27
DNA: TGTGCCAGCAGTTCGGGACAGGGGGCTGAAAAACTGTTTTTT
CDR3: CASSSGQGAEKLFF

J: TRBJ1-3
size: .
D: TRBD1
V: TRBV5-1
DNA: TGCGCCAGCAGCTCACAGGGGTTCTCTGGAAACACCATATATTTT
CDR3: CASSSQGFSGNTIYF

J: TRBJ2-5
size: .
D: TRBD1
V: TRBV5-8
DNA: TGTGCCAGCAGCGCCGGGACAGCCATACAAGAGACCCAGTACTTC
CDR3: CASSAGTAIQETQYF

J: TRBJ2-1
size: .
D: .
V: TRBV4-3
DNA: TGCGCCAGCAGCCAAGGCGGTGGCAATGAGCAGTTCTTC
CDR3: CASSQGGGNEQFF

J: TRBJ2-1
size: .
D: TRBD2
V: TRBV28
DNA: TGTGCCAGCAGTCGCCTAGCGGATTACAATGAGCAGTTCTTC
CDR3: CASSRLADYNEQFF

J: TRBJ1-2
size: .
D: TRBD1
V: TRBV28
DNA: TGTGCCAGCAGTTCCCCGGGACAGGAGAACTATGGCTACACCTTC
CDR3: CASSSPGQENYGYTF

J: TRBJ2-3
size: .
D: TRBD2
V: TRBV7-2
DNA: TGTGCCAGCAGTCCGACTCGGCCGGGGGGTAAAGATACGCAGTATTTT
CDR3: CASSPTRPGGKDTQYF

J: TRBJ1-2
size: .
D: .
V: TRBV19
DNA: TGTGCCAGTGACACGGGGGAAGCGGTTTATGGCTACACCTTC
CDR3: CASDTGEAVYGYTF

J: TRBJ2-7
size: .
D: TRBD1
V: TRBV7-6
DNA: TGTGCCAGCAGCTTCGGACAGGGGGTCGAGCAGTACTTC
CDR3: CASSFGQGVEQYF

J: TRBJ1-5
size: .
D: .
V: TRBV9
DNA: TGTGCCAGCAGCACTCGCCCAGGGTCGAATCAGCCCCAGCATTTT
CDR3: CASSTRPGSNQPQHF

J: TRBJ2-7
size: .
D: .
V: TRBV4-3
DNA: TGCGCCAGCAGCCAAGATTTGAGCGAGCAGTACTTC
CDR3: CASSQDLSEQYF

J: TRBJ1-5
size: .
D: TRBD1
V: TRBV24-1
DNA: TGTGCCACGTCGGACAGGGATGCTTTTAATCAGCCCCAGCATTTT
CDR3: CATSDRDAFNQPQHF

J: TRBJ1-2
size: .
D: TRBD1
V: TRBV27
DNA: TGTGCCAGCAGTTTAAGAGGGGGCGGCTATGGCTACACCTTC
CDR3: CASSLRGGGYGYTF

J: TRBJ1-5
size: .
D: .
V: TRBV5-8
DNA: TGTGCCAGCAGCCTAGGCAAGGAACCCCAGCATTTT
CDR3: CASSLGKEPQHF

J: TRBJ2-4
size: .
D: TRBD1
V: TRBV6-2/TRBV6-3
DNA: TGTGCCAGCAGTCTGGACAGGGCAAGACAGTACTTC
CDR3: CASSLDRARQYF

J: TRBJ2-5
size: .
D: TRBD2
V: TRBV6-2/TRBV6-3
DNA: TGTGCCAGCAGTTTAGAGCGGGGGGCTCAAGAGACCCAGTACTTC
CDR3: CASSLERGAQETQYF

J: TRBJ1-1
size: once
D: .
V: TRBV7-2
DNA: TGTGCCAGCAGCCCCGGACAGACACTCACTGAAGCTTTCTTT
CDR3: CASSPGQTLTEAFF

J: TRBJ2-2
size: .
D: .
V: TRBV5-8
DNA: TGTGCCAGCAGGGGCCCCGGGGAGCTGTTTTTT
CDR3: CASRGPGELFF

J: TRBJ1-2
size: .
D: TRBD1
V: TRBV5-8
DNA: TGTGCCAGCAGCCTACTCGACAGGGTAAACTATGGCTACACCTTC
CDR3: CASSLLDRVNYGYTF

J: TRBJ1-1
size: .
D: .
V: TRBV28
DNA: TGTGCCAGCACCATGGGGGGATATAGGGTTCAAGCTTTCTTT
CDR3: CASTMGGYRVQAFF

J: TRBJ1-5
size: .
D: TRBD1
V: TRBV4-3
DNA: TGCGCCAGCAGCCAATCTTACCCACAGGGGGCGAGCAATCAGCCCCAGCATTTT
CDR3: CASSQSYPQGASNQPQHF

J: TRBJ1-4
size: .
D: TRBD1
V: TRBV27
DNA: TGTGCCAGCAGTTTGACAGGGCAAAGTGAAAAACTGTTTTTT
CDR3: CASSLTGQSEKLFF

J: TRBJ2-2
size: .
D: TRBD1
V: TRBV19
DNA: TGTGCCAGTAGTATAGAGCGGACAGGGAACACCGGGGAGCTGTTTTTT
CDR3: CASSIERTGNTGELFF

J: TRBJ2-7
size: .
D: .
V: TRBV6-5
DNA: TGTGCCAGCAGAGGAACGGAGCCTAGGGGCGAGCAGTACTTC
CDR3: CASRGTEPRGEQYF

J: TRBJ2-7
size: .
D: TRBD1
V: TRBV6-5
DNA: TGTGCCAGCAACACAGGGGGTTACTCCTACGAGCAGTACTTC
CDR3: CASNTGGYSYEQYF

J: TRBJ2-1
size: .
D: .
V: TRBV7-3
DNA: TGTGCCAGCAGCACCCCCTCGGGGCGGGGATACAATGAGCAGTTCTTC
CDR3: CASSTPSGRGYNEQFF